This entry lists 32 T cell receptor beta chains sequenced from one sample in a study of blood T cell repertoires in COVID-19. Sequencing used immunoSEQ multiplex PCR; TCRdb keeps in-frame clones, though not all of them. The sample has 250,000 to 350,000 clones; 92% are singletons. Sequenced material: PBMCs or T cells enriched from blood (not recorded which). The receptors derive from a woman aged 25 to 39 who had recovered from COVID-19.

V gene TRBV28 combines with J gene TRBJ1-6; D unclear. CDR1 is MDHEN, CDR2 SYDVKM, per germline. The CDR3 runs to 14 residues. Deletions cut 3 bases from V and 10 bases from J, with 13 bases between. In DNA, the CDR3 is TGTGCCAGCAGTTTCCGACGGGGAGGGTCACCCCTCCACTTT. This codes for CASSFRRGGSPLHF.

This clone was picked up one time. This chain uses TRBV10-3 with TRBJ2-7; D might be TRBD1 (5 bases). This CDR3 comprises 15 residues. The germline V gene encodes CDR1 ENHRY and CDR2 SYGVKD. Deletions cut 5 bases from V and 1 base from J, with 15 bases between. The CDR3 loop is CAISKVGPLSYEQYF. DNA for the CDR3: TGTGCCATCAGTAAGGTGGGGCCCCTATCCTACGAGCAGTACTTC.

V gene TRBV28 combines with J gene TRBJ1-2; 7 nucleotides line up with TRBD1. The V and J ends lost 8 bases and 6 bases, in that order; junction bases with no gene match: 15. CDR1 MDHEN and CDR2 SYDVKM come from the germline V gene. CDR3 length: 15 residues. The CDR3 region is CASGSPLTGTNGYTF. Here the CDR3 DNA reads TGTGCCAGCGGGTCTCCGCTGACAGGGACGAATGGCTACACCTTC.

The chain couples TRBV6-4 to TRBJ2-3, with TRBD2 matching 14 bases. CDR1 and CDR2 from the germline V gene are MRHNA and SNTAGT. V trimming: 0 bases; J trimming: 1 base; junction bases outside the gene matches: 0. CDR3 length: 17 residues. The CDR3 here is CASSDSTSGGGTDTQYF. The CDR3 region has the DNA TGTGCCAGCAGTGACTCGACTAGCGGGGGGGGCACAGATACGCAGTATTTT.

This rearrangement joins TRBV10-3 to TRBJ1-1, with 7 nucleotides matching TRBD1. V gave up 4 bases and J gave up 7 bases; unmatched junction bases: 6. CDR1 and CDR2 (germline): ENHRY, SYGVKD. The CDR3 runs 13 residues. This chain's CDR3 is CAISVPGTDEAFF. The DNA for the CDR3 is TGTGCCATCAGTGTGCCCGGGACAGATGAAGCTTTCTTT.

This clone was picked up one time. The chain carries TRBV19 and TRBJ1-2, with a tentative D call TRBD1 (5 bases). In germline, CDR1 is LNHDA, CDR2 SQIVND (reference sequence). This CDR3 comprises 15 residues. The V end lost 3 bases, the J end lost 0 bases, and 11 bases lay between the germline ends. DNA of the CDR3: TGTGCCAGTAGTATGGCGGGGCCCACTAACTATGGCTACACCTTC. Translating gives CASSMAGPTNYGYTF. Variable domain in full (rest from reference TRBV19 and TRBJ1-2): DGGITQSPKYLFRKEGQNVTLSCEQNLNHDAMYWYRQDPGQGLRLIYYSQIVNDFQKGDIAEGYSVSREKKESFPLTVTSAQKNPTAFYLCASSMAGPTNYGYTFGSGTRLTVV.

The V gene is TRBV4-1, the J gene TRBJ1-2; a possible D gene is TRBD1 (6 bases). This CDR3 contains 14 residues. Trimming removed 0 bases at V and 8 bases at J, with 13 bases between. CDR1 and CDR2 from the germline V gene are MGHRA and YSYEKL. CDR3 region: CASSQDPGALGYTF. DNA of the CDR3: TGCGCCAGCAGCCAAGATCCAGGGGCTTTAGGCTACACCTTC.

The rearrangement uses TRBV3-1 (or the pseudogene TRBV3-2) and TRBJ1-2, with D unclear. CDR3 length: 13 amino acids. V was shortened by 0 bases and J by 4 bases, with 6 bases between the two germline ends. From germline, CDR1 is LGHDT and CDR2 YNNKEL (reference sequence). The CDR3 sequence: CASSQDGSYGYTF. Written as DNA, the CDR3 is TGTGCCAGCAGCCAAGATGGGAGCTATGGCTACACCTTC.

This chain connects TRBV28 to TRBJ1-2; D is possibly TRBD1 (5 bases). V lost 8 bases, J lost 8 bases, and 21 bases lay in between. The germline V gene has CDR1 MDHEN and CDR2 SYDVKM. The CDR3 extends over 14 amino acids. The CDR3 DNA reads as TGTGCCAGCCACAATCCAAGGAGGGGCTTAGGCTACACCTTC. Translation gives CASHNPRRGLGYTF.

This chain joins TRBV4-1 and TRBJ1-1, with 8 bases fitting TRBD1. There are 14 residues in the CDR3. Germline values: CDR1 MGHRA, CDR2 YSYEKL. With 0 bases clipped from V and 8 bases from J, the junction kept 5 bases outside the gene matches. As DNA, the CDR3 is TGCGCCAGCAGCCAAGACCCAGGGGGCCCCGAAGCTTTCTTT. Translation gives CASSQDPGGPEAFF.

V and J are TRBV7-2 and TRBJ2-7; 9 bases are a match to TRBD2. CDR3 length: 18 residues. The V and J ends lost 5 bases and 6 bases, in that order; junction bases with no gene match: 20. Germline loops: CDR1 SGHTA, CDR2 FQGNSA. The CDR3 DNA reads as TGTGCCAGCAGCCCTGGACTGGAACGACTAGCGGTTTACCCCGAGCAGTACTTC. Its translation is CASSPGLERLAVYPEQYF. The variable domain in full, with the rest retrieved from reference TRBV7-2 and TRBJ2-7, is GAGVSQSPSNKVTEKGKDVELRCDPISGHTALYWYRQSLGQGLEFLIYFQGNSAPDKSGLPSDRFSAERTGGSVSTLTIQRTQQEDSAVYLCASSPGLERLAVYPEQYFGPGTRLTVT.

In DNA, the CDR3 is TGTGCCAGCAGCCAAGATTTGACTTTGGGGCCGGTACATGAGCAGTTCTTC. Its translation is CASSQDLTLGPVHEQFF. The chain links TRBV7-9 to TRBJ2-1; possibly TRBD1 for D (5 bases). The CDR3 length is 17 residues. Trimming took 5 bases from V and 8 from J, leaving 25 bases between them. Per the germline V gene, CDR1 is SEHNR and CDR2 is FQNEAQ (reference sequence).

The rearrangement joins TRBV7-9 to TRBJ1-5, with D perhaps matching TRBD1 (6 bases). Germline V gives CDR1 SEHNR, CDR2 FQNEAQ (reference sequence). The V gene lost 7 bases and the J gene lost 4 bases, with 11 bases spanning the gap. The CDR3 runs 13 residues. The DNA of the CDR3 is TGTGCCAGCACCTACAGGGAAAATCAGCCCCAGCATTTT. The encoded protein is CASTYRENQPQHF.

This CDR3 is CATSDLAGGAIDTQYF. For the CDR3, the DNA is TGTGCCACCAGTGACCTAGCGGGGGGGGCCATAGATACGCAGTATTTT. The chain joins TRBV24-1 to TRBJ2-3; the match to TRBD2 covers 12 bases. The CDR3 runs to 16 residues. Germline lookup yields CDR1 KGHDR and CDR2 SFDVKD. V dropped 4 bases and J dropped 5; count of bases not matched to a gene: 6.

In the case of this clone: Other DNA sequences from this sample encode an identical CDR3 as well. The CDR3 bases are TGCGCCAGCAGCTTGCAGGGGACCTACGAGCAGTACTTC. This gives the protein CASSLQGTYEQYF. The genes are TRBV5-1 and TRBJ2-7; tentative D call: TRBD1 (6 bases). Germline assignment: CDR1 SGHRS and CDR2 YFSETQ. The V gene lost 1 base and the J gene lost 2 bases, with 7 bases spanning the gap. CDR3 length: 13 residues.

The chain carries TRBV14 and TRBJ1-6; D perhaps matches TRBD1 (6 bases). Looked up from germline, CDR1 is SGHDN and CDR2 is FVKESK. This CDR3 has 15 residues. Trimming left V 2 bases short and J 14 bases short, with 19 bases between. The CDR3 DNA follows: TGTGCCAGCAGCCAACTAACAGGGCCTATCGTGACCCTCCACTTT. As protein: CASSQLTGPIVTLHF.

The chain uses TRBV11-3 and TRBJ2-7; 8 nucleotides line up with TRBD1. With 1 base clipped from V and 5 bases from J, the junction kept 10 bases outside the gene matches. Germline-derived CDR1 and CDR2 are SGHNT and YENEEA. The CDR3 has 16 residues. The CDR3 nucleotides are TGTGCCAGCAGCTTAGCTCCGACAGGGGCCCTCGACGAGCAGTACTTC. It yields the protein CASSLAPTGALDEQYF.

The chain combines TRBV7-8 with TRBJ2-7; D is unclear. The CDR3 is 13 residues long. V was trimmed by 1 base and J by 4 bases, leaving 8 bases between them. Germline V CDR1 and CDR2: SGHVS, FQNEAQ. This CDR3 reads CASSLDTLYEQYF. The CDR3 nucleotides are TGTGCCAGCAGCTTAGACACCTTATACGAGCAGTACTTC. The whole variable domain, filled in from reference TRBV7-8 and TRBJ2-7, reads GAGVSQSPRYKVAKRGQDVALRCDPISGHVSLFWYQQALGQGPEFLTYFQNEAQLDKSGLPSDRFFAERPEGSVSTLKIQRTQQEDSAVYLCASSLDTLYEQYFGPGTRLTVT.

The chain has TRBV28 and TRBJ2-2; D call uncertain. The germline gives CDR1 MDHEN, CDR2 SYDVKM. The V and J ends lost 7 bases and 4 bases respectively, with 19 bases between them. This CDR3 spans 16 amino acids. Here the CDR3 DNA reads TGTGCCAGCAACATTAACTCCTGGAGTGGCACCGGGGAGCTGTTTTTT. It is translated as CASNINSWSGTGELFF.

The chain uses TRBV12-3 or TRBV12-4 and TRBJ1-4; a possible D gene is TRBD1 (6 bases). This CDR3 comprises 13 residues. The V gene lost 4 bases and the J gene lost 9 bases, with 12 bases spanning the gap. The CDR3 spells CASSSSGTQKLFF. CDR3 nucleotide sequence: TGTGCCAGCAGTTCCTCCGGGACACAAAAACTGTTTTTT.

The sample holds a few counts of this clone. The rearrangement uses TRBV5-4 and TRBJ2-7; 7 nucleotides align to TRBD1. The germline V gene encodes CDR1 SGHNT and CDR2 YYREEE (reference sequence). J lost 0 bases, V lost 4 bases, and 7 bases had no gene match. The CDR3 runs to 15 residues. CDR3 sequence reads: CASSAVQGISYEQYF. The CDR3 DNA sequence: TGTGCCAGCAGCGCTGTACAGGGGATCTCCTACGAGCAGTACTTC.

CDR3 bases: TGTGCGCTAGCGGGGGCCTCGGGGGAGCAGTTCTTC. It is translated as CALAGASGEQFF. This chain connects TRBV28 to TRBJ2-1; 10 bases fit TRBD2. Germline assignment: CDR1 MDHEN and CDR2 SYDVKM. This CDR3 comprises 12 residues.

The V call is TRBV27, the J call TRBJ1-4; 8 bases match TRBD1. Germline lookup yields CDR1 MNHEY and CDR2 SMNVEV (reference sequence). The CDR3 runs to 14 residues. V dropped 6 bases and J dropped 5; count of bases not matched to a gene: 5. The CDR3 DNA reads as TGTGCCAGCAGACCTCGGACAGGGAATGAAAAACTGTTTTTT. Translating gives CASRPRTGNEKLFF.

V and J are TRBV5-4 and TRBJ2-3; 13 nucleotides match TRBD2. Germline CDR1 reads SGHNT; CDR2 reads YYREEE (reference sequence). The CDR3 has 15 residues. V was pared by 8 bases and J by 2 bases, with 5 bases of the junction left unmatched. Here the CDR3 reads CASRGLAGLTDTQYF. CDR3 in DNA: TGTGCCAGTAGGGGACTAGCGGGACTCACAGATACGCAGTATTTT. The full variable domain, rest sourced from reference TRBV5-4 and TRBJ2-3, is ETGVTQSPTHLIKTRGQQVTLRCSSQSGHNTVSWYQQALGQGPQFIFQYYREEENGRGNFPPRFSGLQFPNYSSELNVNALELDDSALYLCASRGLAGLTDTQYFGPGTRLTVL.

The chain carries TRBV6-4 and TRBJ2-1, with D maybe TRBD1 (6 bases). Germline assignment: CDR1 MRHNA and CDR2 SNTAGT. The CDR3 has 13 residues. V shed 8 bases and J shed 5 bases, with 13 bases lying between them. CDR3 region: CASGSTGDNEQFF. For the CDR3, the DNA is TGTGCCAGCGGTTCGACAGGAGACAATGAGCAGTTCTTC.

This chain joins TRBV6-2 or TRBV6-3 and TRBJ1-1; D remains ambiguous. There are 12 residues in the CDR3. CDR1 and CDR2 from the germline V gene are MNHEY and SVGEGT. V was trimmed by 4 bases and J by 3 bases, leaving 6 bases between them. CDR3: CASSFEYTEAFF. The DNA for the CDR3 is TGTGCCAGCAGTTTCGAGTACACTGAAGCTTTCTTT.

This chain uses TRBV4-1 with TRBJ2-4, with D possibly matching TRBD2 (6 bases). CDR1 is MGHRA, CDR2 YSYEKL, per germline. The ends were cut back, 1 base at V and 7 bases at J, with 11 bases in the middle. The CDR3 extends over 14 amino acids. The CDR3 loop reads CASSQGPGVNIQYF. As DNA, the CDR3 is TGCGCCAGCAGCCAAGGTCCGGGGGTGAACATTCAGTACTTC.

In its sample, this clone was seen once. The genes are TRBV6-2 or TRBV6-3 and TRBJ1-5, with D maybe TRBD1 (5 bases). V was clipped by 5 bases and J by 9 bases, with 14 bases between them. Germline V lookup: CDR1 MNHEY, CDR2 SVGEGT. The CDR3 contains 13 residues. CDR3 loop: CASSTTGTGPQHF. In DNA, the CDR3 is TGTGCCAGCAGTACAACAGGCACAGGGCCCCAGCATTTT.

The rearrangement joins TRBV6-2 or TRBV6-3 to TRBJ2-3; no firm D call. The V gene's germline CDR1 is MNHEY and CDR2 SVGEGT. CDR3 length: 17 residues. Trimming stripped 2 bases from V and 0 bases from J, with 15 bases between. Here the CDR3 reads CASSYPIGRLSTDTQYF. In nucleotides, the CDR3 is TGTGCCAGCAGTTACCCGATTGGCCGATTAAGCACAGATACGCAGTATTTT.

This clone was recorded a few times. The V call is TRBV28, the J call TRBJ1-1, with TRBD1 as a possible D gene (5 bases). V lost 6 bases to trimming and J lost 1 base, with 9 bases between them. Germline CDR1 and CDR2: MDHEN and SYDVKM. This CDR3 region has 13 residues. The CDR3 coding sequence is TGTGCCAGCAGCCCGACAGCGAACACTGAAGCTTTCTTT. Protein sequence: CASSPTANTEAFF.

The chain links TRBV29-1 to TRBJ2-1, with a weak D call TRBD2 (6 bases). Trimming cost V 4 bases and J 0 bases, with 7 bases left between them. From germline, CDR1 is SQVTM and CDR2 ANQGSEA. The CDR3 totals 13 residues. The CDR3 nucleotides are TGCAGCGTTGCCGGGAGCTCCTACAATGAGCAGTTCTTC. Residues: CSVAGSSYNEQFF.

The CDR3 bases are TGTGCCAGCAGCCCGGACAGTGCCTTCACTGAAGCTTTCTTT. Its protein product is CASSPDSAFTEAFF. The chain links TRBV7-8 to TRBJ1-1; D is possibly TRBD1 (6 bases). V lost 5 bases and J 4 bases, leaving 14 bases between the germline ends. This CDR3 region has 14 residues. Per the germline V gene, CDR1 is SGHVS and CDR2 is FQNEAQ.